The text below deals with one TCR beta chain. Antigen unknown. The PCR employed 60 Vbeta primers together with 13 Jbeta primers. Data came from immunoSEQ multiplex PCR; TCRdb stores just in-frame clones and leaves some out. The table has 100,000 or so clones, approximately 85% seen once. These data come from a study of cytomegalovirus exposure and HLA in healthy donors. Findings of the study overall: Later analysis demonstrated an association between a missense DCLRE1C variant and TCR beta V- and J-gene trimming. Accurate predictions that matched the HLA-A and HLA-B alleles of most subjects were reportedly made from TCR beta sequences.

The CDR3 is 16 residues long. V was pared by 3 bases and J by 4 bases, with 11 bases of the junction left unmatched. The germline CDR1 and CDR2 sequences are MNHEY and SVGAGI. Every donor was a healthy person donating bone marrow. The chain links TRBV6-5 to TRBJ1-1; TRBD1 matches at 7 bases. The sequenced sample consisted of PBMCs. The sequence was collected from a young man in good health and CMV-seronegative. The chain's CDR3 is CASSYWSYRGSTEAFF. The DNA of the CDR3 is TGTGCCAGCAGTTATTGGAGTTACAGGGGCTCCACTGAAGCTTTCTTT.